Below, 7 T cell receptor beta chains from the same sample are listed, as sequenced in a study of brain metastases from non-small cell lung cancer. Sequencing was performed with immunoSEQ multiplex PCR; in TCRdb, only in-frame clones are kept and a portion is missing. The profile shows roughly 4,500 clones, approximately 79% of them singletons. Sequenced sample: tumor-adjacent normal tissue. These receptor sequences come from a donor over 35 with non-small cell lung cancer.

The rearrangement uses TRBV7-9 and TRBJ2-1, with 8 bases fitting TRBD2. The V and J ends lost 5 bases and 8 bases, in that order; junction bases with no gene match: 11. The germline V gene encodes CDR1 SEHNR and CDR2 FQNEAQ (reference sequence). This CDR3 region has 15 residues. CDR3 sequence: CASSPPGTSSYEQFF. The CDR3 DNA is TGTGCCAGCAGCCCCCCAGGGACTAGTAGCTATGAGCAGTTCTTC.

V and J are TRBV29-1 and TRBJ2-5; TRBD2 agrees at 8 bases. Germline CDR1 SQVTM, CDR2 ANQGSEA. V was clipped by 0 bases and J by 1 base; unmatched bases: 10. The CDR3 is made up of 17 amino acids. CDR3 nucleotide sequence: TGCAGCGTTGAAGACGGGCTAGCGGGTCCCCCCCAAGAGACCCAGTACTTC. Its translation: CSVEDGLAGPPQETQYF.

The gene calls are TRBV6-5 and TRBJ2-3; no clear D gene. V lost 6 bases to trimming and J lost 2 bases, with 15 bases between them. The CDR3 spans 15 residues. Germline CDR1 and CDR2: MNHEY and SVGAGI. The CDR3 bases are TGTGCCAGCAGAAAGTCCGGCAATCCCACAGATACGCAGTATTTT. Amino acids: CASRKSGNPTDTQYF.

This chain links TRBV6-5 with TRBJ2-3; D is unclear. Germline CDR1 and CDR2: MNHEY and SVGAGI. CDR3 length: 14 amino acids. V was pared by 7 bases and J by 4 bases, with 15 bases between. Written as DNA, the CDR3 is TGTGCCAGCAAGGAGCGTCCCCTCGCAGATACGCAGTATTTT. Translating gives CASKERPLADTQYF.

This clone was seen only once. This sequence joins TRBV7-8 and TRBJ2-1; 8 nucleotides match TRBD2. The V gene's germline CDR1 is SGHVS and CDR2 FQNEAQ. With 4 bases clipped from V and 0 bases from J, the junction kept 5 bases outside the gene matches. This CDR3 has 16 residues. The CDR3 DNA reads TGTGCCAGCAGCTCTAGCGGGCTGAGCTCCTACAATGAGCAGTTCTTC. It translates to CASSSSGLSSYNEQFF.

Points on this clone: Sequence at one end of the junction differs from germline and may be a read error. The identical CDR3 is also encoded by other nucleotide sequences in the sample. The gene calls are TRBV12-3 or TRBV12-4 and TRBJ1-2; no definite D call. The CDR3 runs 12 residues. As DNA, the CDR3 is TGTGCTAGCAGTTTGTCTGGGGAAGGCTACACCTTC. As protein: CASSLSGEGYTF.

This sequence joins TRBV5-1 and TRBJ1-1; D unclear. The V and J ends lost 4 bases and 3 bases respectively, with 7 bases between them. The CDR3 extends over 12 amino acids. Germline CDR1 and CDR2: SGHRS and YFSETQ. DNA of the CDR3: TGCGCCAGCAGCCGGCGCGACACTGAAGCTTTCTTT. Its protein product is CASSRRDTEAFF.